The 14 T cell receptor beta chains listed next were all sequenced from one sample in a study of T-cell memory formation after mild COVID-19 (dated by TCRdb to about 2021). Library method: 5' RACE. The listed sequencing device is Illumina NovaSeq 6000. TCRdb passed the public sequencing reads through fastp at Q25 and MiXCR, retaining productive beta sequences. Rows are combined by CDR3 protein, so each entry shows the most common genes and DNA. This sample lists about 130,000 distinct CDR3 sequences; approximately 6.2% were detected once. Approximately 2.1% of the sample lies in the top ten. Sequencing used PBMCs or a T cell subset sorted from them (not recorded which). The receptors stem from an adult woman who had mild COVID-19 (a few samples of this study predate the infection). The sample titles of this study are shuffled in the database, so cell type and time point are left out; the donor was told from shared clones.

The chain's CDR3 is CASKDQLAGELFF. The CDR3 DNA is TGTGCCAGCAAGGACCAACTCGCCGGGGAGCTGTTTTTT. The chain joins TRBV6-2 or TRBV6-3 to TRBJ2-2; D not certain. Germline CDR1 and CDR2: MNHEY and SVGEGT. V was pared by 7 bases and J by 6 bases, with 12 bases between. The CDR3 runs 13 residues.

The rearrangement uses TRBV5-1 and TRBJ2-6; D not certain. Germline assignment: CDR1 SGHRS and CDR2 YFSETQ. Trimming left V 5 bases short and J 4 bases short, with 13 bases between. The CDR3 is 15 residues long. The CDR3 DNA follows: TGCGCCAGCAGTTCCGGCCCGACGGGGGCCAACGTCCTGACTTTC. Encoded protein: CASSSGPTGANVLTF.

This clonotype was recorded at least ten times. The chain combines TRBV6-5 with TRBJ2-1; 8 positions match TRBD2. Germline V gene data show CDR1 as MNHEY and CDR2 as SVGAGI. J was trimmed by 9 bases and V by 2 bases; bases with no gene match: 6. The CDR3 sequence is 14 residues long. The CDR3 loop reads CASSYVGRAAEQFF. As DNA, the CDR3 is TGTGCCAGCAGTTACGTCGGGAGGGCCGCTGAGCAGTTCTTC.

This clonotype was observed at least ten times. CDR3 DNA: TGTGCCAGCTCACCGGGACAAAGAGAGACCCAGTACTTC. Protein: CASSPGQRETQYF. The chain combines TRBV18 with TRBJ2-5; D might be TRBD1 (6 bases). The CDR3 is 13 residues long. Per the germline V gene, CDR1 is KGHSH and CDR2 is LQKENI. Trimming took off 3 bases at V and 4 bases at J, with 9 bases between the two ends. Full variable domain (rest looked up from reference TRBV18 and TRBJ2-5): NAGVMQNPRHLVRRRGQEARLRCSPMKGHSHVYWYRQLPEEGLKFMVYLQKENIIDESGMPKERFSAEFPKEGPSILRIQQVVRGDSAAYFCASSPGQRETQYFGPGTRLLVL.

The CDR3 reads CASSPPKGNTEAFF. In DNA, the CDR3 is TGTGCCAGCTCACCACCAAAGGGAAACACTGAAGCTTTCTTT. The chain carries TRBV18 and TRBJ1-1; D is unresolved. The CDR3 sequence is 14 residues long. Per the germline V gene, CDR1 is KGHSH and CDR2 is LQKENI. Trimming left V 0 bases short and J 2 bases short, with 7 bases between.

This clonotype was observed many times. The V call is TRBV12-3 or TRBV12-4, the J call TRBJ2-1; the match to TRBD2 covers 8 bases. The CDR3 length is 16 residues. With 5 bases clipped from V and 0 bases from J, the junction kept 6 bases outside the gene matches. This chain's CDR3 is CASSPKSGSSYNEQFF. CDR3 DNA: TGTGCCAGCAGTCCCAAGAGCGGGAGCTCCTACAATGAGCAGTTCTTC.

The chain carries TRBV10-3 and TRBJ2-5; D may be TRBD1 (5 bases). The CDR3 loop spans 12 amino acids. CDR1 and CDR2 (germline): ENHRY, SYGVKD. The V end lost 8 bases, the J end lost 2 bases, and 9 bases lay between the germline ends. The CDR3 sequence is CAIGQGQETQYF. CDR3 DNA sequence: TGTGCCATCGGGCAGGGACAAGAGACCCAGTACTTC.

This clonotype was detected many times. The chain couples TRBV12-3 or TRBV12-4 to TRBJ2-7; D may match TRBD1 or TRBD2 (5 bases each). Trimming shortened V by 7 bases and J by 0 bases, and 13 bases separated the two germline ends. This CDR3 is built from 14 residues. CDR3 residues: CASTTGTSSYEQYF. Written as DNA, the CDR3 is TGTGCCAGCACCACCGGGACGTCCTCCTACGAGCAGTACTTC.

The J gene is TRBJ2-1, the V gene TRBV12-3 or TRBV12-4, with 13 bases aligning to TRBD2. Trimming cost V 6 bases and J 0 bases; bases outside gene matches: 8. This CDR3 has 18 amino acids. The CDR3, as DNA: TGTGCCAGCAGGGGGACTAGCGGGGCCCTCATCTCCTACAATGAGCAGTTCTTC. Translated, it gives CASRGTSGALISYNEQFF.

The chain combines TRBV18 with TRBJ2-1; 7 bases match TRBD2. The junction had 14 bases not matched to a gene; V was cut back by 4 bases and J by 8 bases. Germline V gives CDR1 KGHSH, CDR2 LQKENI. This CDR3 comprises 16 residues. The CDR3 DNA is TGTGCCAGCTCACAGATCTTCTTAGCGGGTGGTGATGAGCAGTTCTTC. Protein sequence: CASSQIFLAGGDEQFF.

The sample holds a few counts of this clonotype. The chain is built from TRBV10-3 and TRBJ2-3; 7 bases are shared with TRBD2. The ends lost 5 bases at V and 5 bases at J; junction bases unmatched: 7. The CDR3 has 14 amino acids. The germline V gene encodes CDR1 ENHRY and CDR2 SYGVKD. CDR3 sequence: CAISYRGVEDTQYF. The CDR3, as DNA: TGTGCCATCAGTTACCGGGGGGTGGAAGATACGCAGTATTTT.

This clonotype was observed many times. The chain links TRBV4-1 to TRBJ2-1, with TRBD2 matching 7 bases. Looked up from germline, CDR1 is MGHRA and CDR2 is YSYEKL. The CDR3 is 13 amino acids. With V trimmed by 0 bases and J by 16 bases, 9 bases remained unmatched. Here the CDR3 reads CASSQDPGGWKFF. In DNA form, the CDR3 reads TGCGCCAGCAGCCAAGATCCGGGGGGATGGAAATTCTTC.

This clonotype was counted ten times or more. This rearrangement joins TRBV20-1 to TRBJ1-2; D remains unclear. The CDR3 runs 11 residues. Germline V gene sequence: CDR1 DFQATT, CDR2 SNEGSKA (reference sequence). The V and J ends lost 2 bases and 2 bases respectively, with 3 bases between them. The CDR3 region is CSARQNYGYTF. For the CDR3, the DNA is TGCAGTGCTAGACAGAACTATGGCTACACCTTC.

This clonotype showed up just a few times. This chain uses TRBV28 with TRBJ2-4, with 10 positions matching TRBD2. The junction had 13 bases not matched to a gene; V was cut back by 1 base and J by 1 base. The CDR3 covers 20 residues. Germline CDR1 and CDR2: MDHEN and SYDVKM. CDR3 DNA sequence: TGTGCCAGCAGTTTATCGGTACTAGCGGGGCCTACAGGGGCCAAAAACATTCAGTACTTC. Its protein product is CASSLSVLAGPTGAKNIQYF.